The present TCR beta chain was sequenced within a study of T cell responses to AZD1222 COVID-19 vaccine (dated by TCRdb to the early 2020s). With respect to the entire study: TCR sequencing covered about 230 trial participants: 207 given two doses of AZD1222 and approximately 26 given two doses of MenACWY control vaccine. Trial participants were enrolled into age subgroups of 18-55, 56-69 and 70-plus years, which contained about 150, 27 and 61 TCR-sequenced participants, respectively.

The CDR3 regions of human TCRbeta chains were subjected to immunosequencing. The published analysis was carried out like this. Repertoire TCRs were matched against a reference library of SARS-CoV-2-specific TCRs generated with the MIRA antigen-specificity platform. Breadth meant the fraction of unique TCRs that were SARS-CoV-2-associated, whereas depth meant the fraction of total T cells that were SARS-CoV-2-associated. Using the MIRA data, each spike-specific TCR was mapped to the spike region that the TCR reacts to and placed in a CD4 or CD8 class. Log10-transformed breadth and depth values were compared by one-way ANOVA with Sidak's multiple comparisons tests. TCRdb re-hosts the immuneACCESS table, in-frame sequences only. Its copies lack some clones; in the studies checked, an unresolved V gene accounts for under half of them, and the cause for the rest is not known. Clonal size and the V and J genes are those of that table, whereas D and trimming came from the DNA. The sample yields fewer than 75,000 clones; around nine tenths were counted once. Of the sample, 6.3% falls within the top ten clones.

The research as a whole found: CD4 TCRs associated with the vaccine covered the entire spike protein, and the dominant responses were in regions 160-218 and 743-854. Participants were mostly white British, with more females than males. The authors suggested clonal diversity may have been underestimated. Conclusions about previously exposed vaccinees were limited because only 6 or 7 AZD1222 recipients were SARS-CoV-2 seropositive at baseline. The 56-69-year group was small, and its depth increase did not reach significance, likely because of low power. Because no day 14 peak-response samples were available, repertoires were characterized only after the peak T cell response. Nearly half of unique spike-specific TCRs reportedly recognized epitopes outside regions mutated in the B.1.351 and B.1.1.7 variants. After two AZD1222 doses, both the breadth and the depth of spike-specific TCRs were significantly higher than at day 0 and than in MenACWY recipients.

The germline V gene (reference sequence) supplies CDR1 LGHDT and CDR2 YNNKEL. From cysteine to phenylalanine, the CDR3 is 14 amino acids long. Only the CDR3 portion is preserved as DNA: 42 bases, with reading frame beginning at the first base. V is cut back by 4 bases and J by 11 bases, with 9 bases in the junction unmatched. The time point label for this specimen denotes: about 28 days (+/-7) after the second vaccine dose. Interpreted using the paper, the treatment or condition label stands for: meningococcal conjugate vaccine given as trial control. Vaccinee samples came from UK trials COV001 and COV002, including a single-blind randomized controlled phase 2/3 trial of AZD1222 (ChAdOx1 nCoV-19) in healthy adults. Trial participant PBMC samples were collected at day 0 and day 28 after the second dose for TCRbeta chain sequencing. Of note for this clone: Which antigen it targets is not known. Base qualities are not provided; no much larger clone lies one nucleotide away.

This material consisted of peripheral blood, taken 28 days after the second dose of the MenACWY control vaccine. The V gene is TRBV3-1 (or the pseudogene TRBV3-2) and the J gene is TRBJ1-5; the junction holds 9 bases that match TRBD1. This TCR derives from an adult who received the MenACWY meningococcal vaccine as a control. CDR3 region: CASSRDRDMGAQHF. In nucleotides, the sequence is TGTGCCAGCAGCCGGGACAGGGACATGGGGGCCCAGCATTTT.